The rows below give T cell receptor beta chains drawn from one sample of a study of T cell changes during pregnancy in multiple sclerosis. The repertoire was sequenced with immunoSEQ multiplex PCR; TCRdb's copy has only in-frame clones and lacks some. The repertoire includes about 46,000 clones, less than 95% of them detected once, and approximately 2.9% sits in the top ten. The material sequenced was CD8+ T cells from peripheral blood mononuclear cells, taken in the second trimester of pregnancy. The receptors were sampled from a female donor with multiple sclerosis, enrolled in a pregnancy study. Both conserved end residues are trimmed from each CDR3.

V,J,CDR3
TRBV9,TRBJ2-1,ASSASAGLRVYNEQF
TRBV6-1,TRBJ2-1,ASANDRTYNEQF
TRBV5-5,TRBJ2-2,ASSSSDRDTTGELF
TRBV6-5,TRBJ2-3,ASSPFQAGDTQY
TRBV29-1,TRBJ1-2,SVEDGANYGYT
TRBV15,TRBJ1-2,ATSRDRGVTYGYT
TRBV9,TRBJ1-1,ASSVGANTEAF
TRBV5-1,TRBJ2-3,SAGPGGTDTQY
TRBV5-6,TRBJ1-1,ASSSGTSNTEAF
TRBV7-6,TRBJ2-7,ASSTLTSGDEQY
TRBV9,TRBJ2-5,ASSVGNTQETQY
TRBV19,TRBJ2-7,ASRGKGTGYEQY
TRBV7-6,TRBJ1-1,ASSPEESGTEAF
TRBV27,TRBJ1-2,ASSPTGGGSGYT
TRBV29-1,TRBJ1-3,SVPLPGQDAGNTIY
TRBV13,TRBJ2-7,ASSLFSRTGYHEQY
TRBV29-1,TRBJ1-2,SVPGTGRTYGYT
TRBV23-1,TRBJ2-5,ASSQPPTPPVGETQY
TRBV15,TRBJ2-7,ATVRDRGAGGPTYEQY
TRBV6-6,TRBJ2-5,ASSRDLRETQY
TRBV7-9,TRBJ2-1,ASSPRGTGGPINEQF
TRBV7-2,TRBJ1-1,ASSAGLGAEAF
TRBV10-3,TRBJ2-1,AISAGRGDNEQF
TRBV6-5,TRBJ1-2,ASSFDREGYT
TRBV11-2,TRBJ1-1,ASSGGAVNEAF
TRBV4-2,TRBJ2-2,ASSQRRTGYLGGELF
TRBV11-1,TRBJ1-1,ASSQTLNTEAF
TRBV2,TRBJ1-1,ASTETGERTEAF
TRBV7-9,TRBJ1-1,ASSSENTVNTEAF
TRBV9,TRBJ1-1,ASSATGGLNTEAF
TRBV7-9,TRBJ1-5,ASSQTGDYSNQPQH
TRBV4-2,TRBJ2-7,ASSPSGTSGTYEQY
TRBV9,TRBJ1-6,ASSVGSGPLH
TRBV7-9,TRBJ2-2,ASSSTGVANTGELF
TRBV5-4,TRBJ1-5,ASSPGGDRGSHNQPQH
TRBV29-1,TRBJ1-1,SVGPTENTEAF
TRBV9,TRBJ2-7,ASSGSGESEQY
TRBV19,TRBJ1-5,ASTPSPELKNQPQH
TRBV5-6,TRBJ2-7,ASSTLAGGPVYEQY
TRBV4-2,TRBJ2-7,ASSQNREGTYEQY
TRBV7-3,TRBJ1-1,ASSSVGGPTEAF
TRBV7-2,TRBJ1-2,ASSLGVRGQGYT
TRBV5-4,TRBJ1-6,ASSPNRGRVPFVWNSPLH
TRBV5-4,TRBJ1-2,ASSLAATGDYTGYT
TRBV7-3,TRBJ2-7,ASSQGANWVYEQY
TRBV7-3,TRBJ2-1,ASSLSGAYYNEQF
TRBV27,TRBJ2-4,ASSLSQTGGGGIQY
TRBV6-1,TRBJ2-7,ASINSVIEQY